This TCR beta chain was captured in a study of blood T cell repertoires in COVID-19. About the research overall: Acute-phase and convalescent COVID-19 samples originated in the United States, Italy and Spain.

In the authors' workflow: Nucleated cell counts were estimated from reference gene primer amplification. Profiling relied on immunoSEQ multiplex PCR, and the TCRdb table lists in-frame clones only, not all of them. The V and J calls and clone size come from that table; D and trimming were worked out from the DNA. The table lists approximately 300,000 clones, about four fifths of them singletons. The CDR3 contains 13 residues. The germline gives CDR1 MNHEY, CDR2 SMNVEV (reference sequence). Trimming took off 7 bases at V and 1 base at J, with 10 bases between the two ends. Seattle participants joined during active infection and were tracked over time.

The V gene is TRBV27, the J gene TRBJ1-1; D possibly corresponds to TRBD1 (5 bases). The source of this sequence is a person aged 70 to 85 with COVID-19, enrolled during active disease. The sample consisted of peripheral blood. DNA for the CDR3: TGTGCCAGCATGGCAGGGCCGAACACTGAAGCTTTCTTT. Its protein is CASMAGPNTEAFF.